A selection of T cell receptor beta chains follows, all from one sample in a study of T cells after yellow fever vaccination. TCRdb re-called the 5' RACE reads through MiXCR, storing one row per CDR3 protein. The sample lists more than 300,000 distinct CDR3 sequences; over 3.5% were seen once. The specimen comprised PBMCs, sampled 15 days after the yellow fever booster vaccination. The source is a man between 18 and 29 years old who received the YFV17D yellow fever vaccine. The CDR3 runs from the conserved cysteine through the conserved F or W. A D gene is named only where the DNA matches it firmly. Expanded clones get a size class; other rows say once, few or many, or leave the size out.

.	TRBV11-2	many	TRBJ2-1	TGTGCCAGCAGCTTAGTAGTGGGACTCACCAACAATGAGCAGTTCTTC	CASSLVVGLTNNEQFF
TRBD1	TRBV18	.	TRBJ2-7	TGTGCCAGCTCACCGGAGACAGGGGGCGCGTACGAGCAGTACTTC	CASSPETGGAYEQYF
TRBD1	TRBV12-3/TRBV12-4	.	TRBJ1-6	TGTGCCAGCAGCGCCGAACAGGGGACCTATAATTCACCCCTCCACTTT	CASSAEQGTYNSPLHF
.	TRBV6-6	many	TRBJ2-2	TGTGCCAGCAGTTACAGGGCAGCGAACACCGGGGAGCTGTTTTTT	CASSYRAANTGELFF
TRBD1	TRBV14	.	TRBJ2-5	TGTGCCAGCAGCCTGGGGACAGGGGGCCTTACAATGAAGACCCAGTACTTC	CASSLGTGGLTMKTQYF
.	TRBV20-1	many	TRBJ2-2	TGCAGTGCCGTAACAGATACGGGAATGGCCGGGGAGCTGTTTTTT	CSAVTDTGMAGELFF
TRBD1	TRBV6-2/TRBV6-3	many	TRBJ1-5	TGTGCCAGCAGCTATTCAGGGGGGAACCAGCCCCAGCATTTT	CASSYSGGNQPQHF
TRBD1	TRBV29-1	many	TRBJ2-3	TGCAGCGTTGAAGTAAACACCGGGACAGAGACGGTCGCAGATACGCAGTATTTT	CSVEVNTGTETVADTQYF
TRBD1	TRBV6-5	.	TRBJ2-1	TGTGCCAGCCGGTGGGGGACAGCCCTCAATGAGCAGTTCTTC	CASRWGTALNEQFF
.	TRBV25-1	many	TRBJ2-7	TGTGCCAGCAGTGAACCAGGGGTCGGGTACGAGCAGTACTTC	CASSEPGVGYEQYF
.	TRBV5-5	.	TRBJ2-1	TGTGCCAGCAGCCTCCTAGGGACTTTTACCAGTGAGCAGTTCTTC	CASSLLGTFTSEQFF
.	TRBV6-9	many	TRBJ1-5	TGTGCCAGCAGTTATTCAGTCCCGGGGCCTTACAACCAGCCCCAGCATTTT	CASSYSVPGPYNQPQHF
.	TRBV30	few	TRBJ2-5	TGTGCCTGGAGTGTAGGGACACTGGAGACCCAGTACTTC	CAWSVGTLETQYF
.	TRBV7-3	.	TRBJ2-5	TGTGCCAGCAGCCAAGGCCCGGCCGCGGAGACCCAGTACTTC	CASSQGPAAETQYF
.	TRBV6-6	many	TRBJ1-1	TGTGCCAGCAGTTATGGGGGGGACACTGAAGCTTTCTTT	CASSYGGDTEAFF
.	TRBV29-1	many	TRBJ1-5	TGCAGCGTTGTTATCGGCAATCAGCCCCAGCATTTT	CSVVIGNQPQHF
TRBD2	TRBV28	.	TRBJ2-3	TGTGCCAGCAGTTTCGGGACTAGCGCAGATACGCAGTATTTT	CASSFGTSADTQYF
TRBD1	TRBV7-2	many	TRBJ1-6	TGTGCCAGCAGCATGACAGGGTCTTCACCCCTCCACTTT	CASSMTGSSPLHF
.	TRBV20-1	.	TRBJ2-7	TGCAGTGCTAGACAGGCGGACAGTCTGTACGAGCAGTACTTC	CSARQADSLYEQYF
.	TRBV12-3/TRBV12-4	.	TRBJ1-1	TGTGCCAGCAGGACATGGGGGTCTCACACTGAAGCTTTCTTT	CASRTWGSHTEAFF
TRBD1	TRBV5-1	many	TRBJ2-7	TGCGCCAGCAGCTTGGCGATTGGGACAGGGGACTACGAGCAGTACTTC	CASSLAIGTGDYEQYF
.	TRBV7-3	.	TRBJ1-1	TGTGCCAGCAGCTCAGGGACGGGCTTGAACACTGAAGCTTTCTTT	CASSSGTGLNTEAFF
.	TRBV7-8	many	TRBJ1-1	TGTGCCAGCAGCTCCCCACAGGTACCGTACACTGAAGCTTTCTTT	CASSSPQVPYTEAFF
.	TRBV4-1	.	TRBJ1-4	TGCGCCAGCAGCCACCTGGCAGCAACTAATGAAAAACTGTTTTTT	CASSHLAATNEKLFF
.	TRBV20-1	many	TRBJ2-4	TGCAGTGCTGATCAGGGTTTGGGGACCAAAAACATTCAGTACTTC	CSADQGLGTKNIQYF
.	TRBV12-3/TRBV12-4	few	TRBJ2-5	TGTGCCAGCAGTTTGCTTGAGGTCGTACAAGAGACCCAGTACTTC	CASSLLEVVQETQYF
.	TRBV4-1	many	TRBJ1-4	TGCGCCAGCATCGGGGAGGGATTGAATAATGAAAAACTGTTTTTT	CASIGEGLNNEKLFF
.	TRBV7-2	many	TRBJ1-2	TGTGCCAGCAGCATCCTAGGACAGCCCTATGGCTACACCTTC	CASSILGQPYGYTF
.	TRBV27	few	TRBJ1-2	TGTGCCAGCAGTTTACTCTCGACTCTAGGGCAAGGCTACACCTTC	CASSLLSTLGQGYTF